These T cell receptor beta chains were read from a single sample in a study of blood T cells in healthy people across ages. TCRdb ran MiXCR on the 5' RACE reads and lists one entry per CDR3 protein. The sample records fewer than 2,000,000 distinct CDR3 sequences, about 31% being singletons. Sequencing was carried out using blood. The receptors were gathered from a woman in her 30s in good health. Both conserved end residues are part of each CDR3. The D gene is left open where the match is weak. Only some rows state a clone size, as once, few, many or a class for expanded clones.

>few|TRBV11-2|.|TRBJ2-7|15
TGTGCCAGCAGCTTAGAGGTTCGAAGCTCCTACGAGCAGTACTTC
CASSLEVRSSYEQYF
>.|TRBV15|.|TRBJ2-5|13
TGTGCCACCAGATCGACTAGTGCAGAGACCCAGTACTTC
CATRSTSAETQYF
>many|TRBV6-1|TRBD1|TRBJ2-5|13
TGTGCCAGCCGGGACAGGGCCCAAGAGACCCAGTACTTC
CASRDRAQETQYF
>few|TRBV4-2|.|TRBJ1-2|15
TGTGCCAGCAGCCAGCCGGGACCCGCATCGCATGGCTACACCTTC
CASSQPGPASHGYTF
>.|TRBV18|TRBD2|TRBJ2-5|16
TGCGCCAGCTCCTCACTTTTGCGGACTAGCGTGGAGACCCAGTACTTC
CASSSLLRTSVETQYF
>.|TRBV6-4|.|TRBJ2-3|15
TGTGCCAGCAACCCGGGACTTGACCACACAGATACGCAGTATTTT
CASNPGLDHTDTQYF
>.|TRBV24-1|.|TRBJ2-5|18
TGTGCCATCCACTGCTACCGGGGGGCTAGCGGTCACCAAGAGACCCAGTACTTC
CAIHCYRGASGHQETQYF
>.|TRBV18|.|TRBJ1-1|14
TGTGCCAGCTCACCACCATCCACGAACACTGAAGCTTTCTTT
CASSPPSTNTEAFF
>.|TRBV7-3|TRBD2|TRBJ2-1|15
TGTGCCAGCAGCCTCACTAGCGACGGATACAATGAGCAGTTCTTC
CASSLTSDGYNEQFF
>few|TRBV12-5|TRBD2|TRBJ2-3|16
TGTGCTAGTGCTAACTCAGCGGGAATTGTAGCAGATACGCAGTATTTT
CASANSAGIVADTQYF
>.|TRBV18|TRBD1|TRBJ1-5|14
TGTGCCAGCTCACCAAGCCAGGGGGACTCCCCCCAGCATTTT
CASSPSQGDSPQHF
>few|TRBV6-2/TRBV6-3|.|TRBJ2-3|16
TGTGCCAGCAGTTACCGCGGACAGTCTGGCACAGATACGCAGTATTTT
CASSYRGQSGTDTQYF
>.|TRBV29-1|.|TRBJ1-2|12
TGCAGCGTTGAGGGGCTTGCCTATGGCTACACCTTC
CSVEGLAYGYTF
>.|TRBV7-9|.|TRBJ2-1|16
TGTGCCAGCGGACCCCCCTTGGGCGTGGGGGAAAATGAGCAGTTCTTC
CASGPPLGVGENEQFF
>many|TRBV7-2|TRBD1|TRBJ2-1|15
TGTGCCAGCAGTTTCCCGGGACAGGGATACAATGAGCAGTTCTTC
CASSFPGQGYNEQFF
>many|TRBV20-1|.|TRBJ2-1|12
TGCAGTGCTAGAGATTTCTTGTCTGAGCAGTTCTTC
CSARDFLSEQFF
>few|TRBV6-2/TRBV6-3|TRBD2|TRBJ2-1|20
TGTGCCAGCAGCCGACCGTGGACTAGCGGGGATTTACCTTCCTACAATGAGCAGTTCTTC
CASSRPWTSGDLPSYNEQFF
>.|TRBV5-1|.|TRBJ2-2|16
TGCGCCAGCAGCTTGGGGGCGACACCTAACACCGGGGAGCTGTTTTTT
CASSLGATPNTGELFF
>.|TRBV27|.|TRBJ2-7|14
TGTGCCAGTGGAACAGGAGGGGAGTCCTACGAGCAGTACTTC
CASGTGGESYEQYF
>.|TRBV2|.|TRBJ2-7|13
TGTGCCAGCAAACAGGCAAGCTCCTACGAGCAGTACTTC
CASKQASSYEQYF
>.|TRBV4-1|.|TRBJ2-7|15
TGCGCCAGCAGCCAAGTACCGGGACCCTCTTACGAGCAGTACTTC
CASSQVPGPSYEQYF
>.|TRBV6-5|.|TRBJ2-7|13
TGTGCCAGCAGTTACAGGGCTGGCGACGAGCAGTACTTC
CASSYRAGDEQYF
>.|TRBV5-6|.|TRBJ2-7|15
TGTGCCAGCAGCCCCCGACCAGGGGGGGTCCACAAGCAGTACTTC
CASSPRPGGVHKQYF
>few|TRBV3-1|.|TRBJ2-3|15
TGTGCCAGCAGCCCGAGTATAGGACGCACAGATACGCAGTATTTT
CASSPSIGRTDTQYF
>.|TRBV6-4|.|TRBJ1-2|14
TGTGCCAACCCAATCGCTACAACTAACTATGGCTACACCTTC
CANPIATTNYGYTF
>.|TRBV4-1|.|TRBJ2-3|15
TGCGCCAGCAGACTGACTAGTGTTCGAGCAGATACGCAGTATTTT
CASRLTSVRADTQYF
>.|TRBV20-1|.|TRBJ1-6|17
TGCAGTGCTTTAAGAGTCAGGGTGAAAACCTATAATTCACCCCTCCACTTT
CSALRVRVKTYNSPLHF
>few|TRBV4-1|.|TRBJ2-2|15
TGCGCCAGCAGCTCCCAGGCAGGGGTGACCGGGGAGCTGTTTTTT
CASSSQAGVTGELFF
>once|TRBV9|.|TRBJ2-3|15
TGTGCCAGCAGCGTAGACCCCTTTCCGCCAGATACGCAGTATTTT
CASSVDPFPPDTQYF
>.|TRBV4-2|TRBD2|TRBJ2-1|17
TGTGCCAGCAGCCAACCCGTTGTGGCGGGAGTCGCCAATGAGCAGTTCTTC
CASSQPVVAGVANEQFF
>many|TRBV28|.|TRBJ2-6|15
TGTGCCAGCAGCTTATCTGGGGCCGGGGCCAACGTCCTGACTTTC
CASSLSGAGANVLTF
>.|TRBV7-8|TRBD2|TRBJ2-1|16
TGTGCCAGCAGCTTAATTGCGGGAGGGAATTTGGATGAGCAGTTCTTC
CASSLIAGGNLDEQFF
>many|TRBV20-1|TRBD2|TRBJ2-1|16
TGCAGTGCTAGTGGGGCTAGCGGGATCTCCTACAATGAGCAGTTCTTC
CSASGASGISYNEQFF
>.|TRBV27|TRBD1|TRBJ1-6|15
TGTGCCAGCAGTTTCGGGACAGGGGCTAATTCACCCCTCCACTTT
CASSFGTGANSPLHF
>.|TRBV7-9|.|TRBJ2-7|14
TGTGCCAGCAGCCCGCACGACAGCTCCTACGAGCAGTACTTC
CASSPHDSSYEQYF
>.|TRBV9|TRBD2|TRBJ2-1|16
TGTGCCAGCAGTGGGTATATAGCGGGAGGGCCCCGGGAACAGTTCTTC
CASSGYIAGGPREQFF